The clone carrying this T cell receptor (beta chain) was observed many times. Arm-PCR of CDR3 regions with iRepertoire HTBI primers generated TCR beta libraries. TCRdb reanalysed the multiplex PCR reads using MiXCR and keeps one entry per CDR3 protein. The data show hundreds of thousands of distinct CDR3 sequences, approximately 15% seen once. Regarding time point: newly diagnosed GD, antithyroid drugs for less than 3 months. Extracted RNA from PBMCs served as the source of the TCR library. These data come from a study of regulatory T cells in long-lasting Graves disease. Trimming took 3 bases from V and 7 from J, leaving 22 bases between them. From germline, CDR1 is SGHAT and CDR2 FQNNGV. This CDR3 has 17 amino acids. The sample was also reused in another study, on T cells in Graves' hyperthyroidism and ophthalmopathy.

Material: peripheral blood mononuclear cells (PBMCs), obtained at new diagnosis, from a patient treated with antithyroid drugs. This sequence was found in a woman younger than 45 with Graves disease. The chain links TRBV11-2 to TRBJ2-1; D may match TRBD1 or TRBD2 (5 bases each). CDR3 in amino acids: CASSFDWAALGGNEQFF. The CDR3 DNA reads as TGTGCCAGCAGCTTCGATTGGGCGGCGCTTGGGGGAAATGAGCAGTTCTTC.